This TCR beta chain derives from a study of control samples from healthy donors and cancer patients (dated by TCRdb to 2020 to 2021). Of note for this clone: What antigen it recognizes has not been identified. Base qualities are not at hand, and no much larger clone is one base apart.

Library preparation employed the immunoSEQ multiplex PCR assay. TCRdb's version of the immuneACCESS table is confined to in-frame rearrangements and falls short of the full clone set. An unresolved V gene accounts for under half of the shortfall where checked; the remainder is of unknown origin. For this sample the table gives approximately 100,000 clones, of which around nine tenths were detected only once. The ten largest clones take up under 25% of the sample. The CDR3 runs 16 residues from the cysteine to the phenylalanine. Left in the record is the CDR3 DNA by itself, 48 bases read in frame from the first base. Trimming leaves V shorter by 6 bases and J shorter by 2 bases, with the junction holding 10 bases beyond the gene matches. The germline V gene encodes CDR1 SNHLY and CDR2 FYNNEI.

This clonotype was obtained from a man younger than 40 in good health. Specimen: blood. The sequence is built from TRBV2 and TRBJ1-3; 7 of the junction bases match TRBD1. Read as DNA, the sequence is TGTGCCAGCAGGCGAGCAGGGGGGACTACTGGAAACACCATATATTTT. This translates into CASRRAGGTTGNTIYF.